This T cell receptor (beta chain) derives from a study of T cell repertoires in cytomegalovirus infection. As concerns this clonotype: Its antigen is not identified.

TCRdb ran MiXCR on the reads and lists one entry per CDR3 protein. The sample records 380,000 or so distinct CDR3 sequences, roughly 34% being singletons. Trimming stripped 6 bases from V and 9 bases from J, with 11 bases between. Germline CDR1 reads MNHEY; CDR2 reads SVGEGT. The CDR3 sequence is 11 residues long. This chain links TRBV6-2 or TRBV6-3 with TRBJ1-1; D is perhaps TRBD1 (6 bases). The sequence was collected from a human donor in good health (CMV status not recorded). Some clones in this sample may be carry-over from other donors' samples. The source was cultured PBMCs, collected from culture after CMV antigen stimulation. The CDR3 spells CASRRTVKAFF. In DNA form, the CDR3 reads TGTGCCAGCAGGCGGACAGTAAAAGCTTTCTTT.